The rows below give T cell receptor beta chains drawn from one sample of a study of OX40 agonist ivuxolimab in advanced cancers. Data came from immunoSEQ multiplex PCR; TCRdb stores just in-frame clones and leaves some out. The sample carries about 81,000 clones, more than 70% recorded once. The sequencing used CD4+ or CD8+ T cells sorted from blood, collected in a trial of the OX40 agonist ivuxolimab. These receptors were obtained from an adult with an advanced solid tumor such as melanoma, head and neck, liver or kidney cancer. Each CDR3 is given with its conserved first and last residue. A D gene is named only where the DNA matches it firmly. A row's size may be missing; if present it is once, few, many or a size class.

.	TRBJ2-7	13	TRBV7-2	.	TGTGCCAGTAAAAAGGGTGTTACCTACGAGCAGTACTTC	CASKKGVTYEQYF
.	TRBJ1-5	16	TRBV28	.	TGTGCCAGCAGTTCCTTGGGGAGGGACCCTAATCAGCCCCAGCATTTT	CASSSLGRDPNQPQHF
.	TRBJ2-3	15	TRBV7-3	.	TGTGCCAGCAGCTTATTTGGGGGGAACACAGATACGCAGTATTTT	CASSLFGGNTDTQYF
.	TRBJ2-5	14	TRBV5-8	.	TGTGCCAGCAGCTCCAGAGTGGTACAAGAGACCCAGTACTTC	CASSSRVVQETQYF
.	TRBJ2-7	15	TRBV5-1	.	TGCGCCAGCAGCTTGGTCGGGACCGACTCCTACGAGCAGTACTTC	CASSLVGTDSYEQYF
.	TRBJ1-2	13	TRBV5-4	TRBD1	TGTGCCAGCAGCGTTGACAGGGACTATGGCTACACCTTC	CASSVDRDYGYTF
.	TRBJ1-5	13	TRBV28	.	TGTGCCAGCAAAATTGGAGGAAATCAGCCCCAGCATTTT	CASKIGGNQPQHF
.	TRBJ1-2	12	TRBV6-5	.	TGTGCCAGCAAGGGGGACAAATATGGCTACACCTTC	CASKGDKYGYTF
.	TRBJ2-7	16	TRBV4-2	TRBD1	TGTGCCAGCAGCCAAGACTCCGGACAGGGTGGGGGCGAGCAGTACTTC	CASSQDSGQGGGEQYF
once	TRBJ1-1	16	TRBV28	.	TGTGCCAGCAGCCCTACATACGACGGGGGGGGCACTGAAGCTTTCTTT	CASSPTYDGGGTEAFF
.	TRBJ2-2	15	TRBV18	TRBD1	TGTGCCAGCTCACCACAGGGGGCGCTGAACGGGGAGCTGTTTTTT	CASSPQGALNGELFF
.	TRBJ1-4	22	TRBV4-3	.	TGCGCCAGCAGCCAAGACGTTGTGAGTTGGAGGGCGGGAGAAGCAACTAATGAAAAACTGTTTTTT	CASSQDVVSWRAGEATNEKLFF
.	TRBJ1-2	14	TRBV5-1	.	TGCGCCAGCAACCCCGGGGGAAGGTACTATGGCTACACCTTC	CASNPGGRYYGYTF
.	TRBJ2-7	14	TRBV18	TRBD1	TGTGCCAGCCGATCCGGGACAGGAGACTACGAGCAGTACTTC	CASRSGTGDYEQYF
.	TRBJ2-7	13	TRBV9	.	TGTGCCAGCAGCGAAGGGACTCCCTACGAGCAGTACTTC	CASSEGTPYEQYF
.	TRBJ1-6	14	TRBV5-1	.	TGCGCCAGCAGAGCGGGGGGAGATAATTCACCCCTCCACTTT	CASRAGGDNSPLHF
once	TRBJ1-1	16	TRBV5-4	.	TGTGCCAGCAGCCTGGGCCCGGGTGAACCGAACACTGAAGCTTTCTTT	CASSLGPGEPNTEAFF
.	TRBJ1-3	15	TRBV5-6	.	TGTGCCAGCAGCTTGGATTCCTTCTCTGGAAACACCATATATTTT	CASSLDSFSGNTIYF
.	TRBJ1-3	15	TRBV7-9	TRBD1	TGTGCCAGCAGCTTCCCGGGACAGGGATTAAACACCATATATTTT	CASSFPGQGLNTIYF
.	TRBJ2-3	18	TRBV2	.	TGTGCCAGCAGTGAAGCGGTGGGGTGGGGGCCTAGCACAGATACGCAGTATTTT	CASSEAVGWGPSTDTQYF
.	TRBJ2-7	13	TRBV6-5	TRBD1	TGTGCCAGCGGGACAGGGGTTCCCTACGAGCAGTACTTC	CASGTGVPYEQYF
.	TRBJ2-2	15	TRBV5-4	.	TGTGCCAGCAGCTTGGATCGGCCCAACACCGGGGAGCTGTTTTTT	CASSLDRPNTGELFF
.	TRBJ2-3	14	TRBV7-3	.	TGTGCCAGCAGTATCCGGGACCACACAGATACGCAGTATTTT	CASSIRDHTDTQYF
.	TRBJ2-5	12	TRBV29-1	TRBD2	TGCAGCGCCCTCGGGACTAAAGAGACCCAGTACTTC	CSALGTKETQYF
.	TRBJ1-2	12	TRBV7-9	.	TGTGCCAGCAGCTTAGATATGAGTGGCTACACCTTC	CASSLDMSGYTF
.	TRBJ1-5	15	TRBV18	TRBD1	TGTGCCAGCTCAGGCCGGGACAGGGATGTACAGCCCCAGCATTTT	CASSGRDRDVQPQHF
.	TRBJ2-5	14	TRBV4-2	TRBD2	TGTGCCAGCAGCGCGGGGGGCCCGGCAGAGACCCAGTACTTC	CASSAGGPAETQYF